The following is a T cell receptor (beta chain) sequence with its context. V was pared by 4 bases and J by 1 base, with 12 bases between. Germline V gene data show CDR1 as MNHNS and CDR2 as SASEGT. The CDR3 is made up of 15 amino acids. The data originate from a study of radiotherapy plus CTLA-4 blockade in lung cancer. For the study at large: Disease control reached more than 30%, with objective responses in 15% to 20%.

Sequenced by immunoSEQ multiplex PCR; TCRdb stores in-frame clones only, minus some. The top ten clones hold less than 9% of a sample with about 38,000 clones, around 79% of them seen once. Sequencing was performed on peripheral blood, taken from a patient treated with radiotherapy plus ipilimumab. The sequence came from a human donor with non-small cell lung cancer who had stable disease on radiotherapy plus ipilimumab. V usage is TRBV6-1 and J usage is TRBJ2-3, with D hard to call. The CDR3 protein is CASSAIALGTDTQYF. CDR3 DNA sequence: TGTGCCAGCAGTGCCATCGCGCTCGGCACAGATACGCAGTATTTT.